Listed below are T cell receptor beta chains from one sample, sequenced in a study of T cells after yellow fever vaccination. In TCRdb, the 5' RACE reads were re-called with MiXCR into one record per CDR3 protein. This sample has tens of thousands of distinct CDR3 sequences; almost 8% occur once, and the top ten carry approximately 42%. Here the sequenced sample was CD8+ T cells sorted from PBMCs, taken on the day of the yellow fever booster vaccination. Receptors were obtained from a man aged 25-45 years who received the YFV17D yellow fever vaccine. The CDR3 runs from the conserved cysteine through the conserved F or W. A D gene is named only where the DNA matches it firmly. Clone size, where shown, is once, few, many, or a class for clones that have expanded.

TRBJ2-7,TRBV7-9,TRBD1,many,TGTGCCAGCAGCTTAGGCGGACAGGGGCAAACCTACGAGCAGTACTTC,CASSLGGQGQTYEQYF
TRBJ2-7,TRBV12-3/TRBV12-4,TRBD2,-,TGTGCCAGCAGTCACGGGACTAGCGGGGACTACGAGCAGTACTTC,CASSHGTSGDYEQYF
TRBJ2-1,TRBV19,-,few,TGTGCCAGTAGTATCAGGGACTACAATGAGCAGTTCTTC,CASSIRDYNEQFF
TRBJ2-1,TRBV20-1,TRBD2,many,TGCAGTGCTAGAGATCTTGGGCGGGAGGTTGGATCGGGGGAGCAGTTCTTC,CSARDLGREVGSGEQFF
TRBJ2-5,TRBV27,-,few,TGTGCCAGCAGTAAAGGGGGACACCAAGAGACCCAGTACTTC,CASSKGGHQETQYF
TRBJ2-1,TRBV15,TRBD2,few,TGTGCCACCTCGACTAGCGGGAGTCTCAATGAGCAGTTCTTC,CATSTSGSLNEQFF
TRBJ2-3,TRBV5-5,TRBD2,few,TGTGCCAGCAGTCGTACTAGCGGGAGGGGGGATACGCAGTATTTT,CASSRTSGRGDTQYF
TRBJ2-1,TRBV3-1,TRBD2,few,TGTGCCAGCAGCCAAGTAGCTTTCCGGGAGGGCCTAGTTATAACTAGCTCCTACAATGAGCAGTTCTTC,CASSQVAFREGLVITSSYNEQFF
TRBJ2-7,TRBV5-1,TRBD2,-,TGCGCCAGCAGCTTTGGGCTAGCGGAATACGAGCAGTACTTC,CASSFGLAEYEQYF
TRBJ1-1,TRBV7-2,-,-,TGTGCCAGCAGCTTGTCCATCCTCTCGGGCACTGAAGCTTTCTTT,CASSLSILSGTEAFF
TRBJ2-1,TRBV24-1,TRBD2,-,TGTGCCACCAGGGGGACTAGCAGCTACAATGAGCAGTTCTTC,CATRGTSSYNEQFF
TRBJ2-3,TRBV11-2,-,few,TGTGCCAGCAGCCACGGGGCAGGCGAGACAGATACGCAGTATTTT,CASSHGAGETDTQYF
TRBJ2-1,TRBV6-1,TRBD2,many,TGTGCCAGCAGTCCGTCGACTAGCGGGGCCGCCAATGAGCAGTTCTTC,CASSPSTSGAANEQFF
TRBJ2-7,TRBV7-9,-,many,TGTGCCAGCAGCTTATCAGTCTATGAGCAGTACTTC,CASSLSVYEQYF
TRBJ2-1,TRBV19,TRBD1,few,TGTGCCAGTAGTATAAGACAGGGGGCATACAATGAGCAGTTCTTC,CASSIRQGAYNEQFF
TRBJ2-7,TRBV11-2,-,-,TGTGCCAGCAGCTTACCGGGAGCCCAGTACGAGCAGTACTTC,CASSLPGAQYEQYF
TRBJ1-1,TRBV12-3/TRBV12-4,-,few,TGTGCCAGCAGTCCAGGGGCCACTGAAGCTTTCTTT,CASSPGATEAFF
TRBJ2-2,TRBV6-2/TRBV6-3,TRBD2,few,TGTGCCAGCAGTTACCCCTTAGCGGGAGAAGTCGCCGGGGAGCTGTTTTTT,CASSYPLAGEVAGELFF
TRBJ2-1,TRBV29-1,TRBD1,-,TGCAGCTCAGACTCTCCGGGACAGGGGGCCTACAATGAGCAGTTCTTC,CSSDSPGQGAYNEQFF
TRBJ1-2,TRBV6-5,TRBD1,few,TGTGCCAGCAGTTACGGACAGGAGGCACCCTATGGCTACACCTTC,CASSYGQEAPYGYTF
TRBJ2-7,TRBV28,-,many,TGTGCCAGCAGAGATAGCGCCTCCTACGAGCAGTACTTC,CASRDSASYEQYF
TRBJ2-7,TRBV20-1,-,-,TGCAGTGCTGGACAAAATCAAACCTACGAGCAGTACTTC,CSAGQNQTYEQYF
TRBJ2-7,TRBV5-6,TRBD1,-,TGTGCCAGCAGCTCAGGGACAGACTCCTACGAGCAGTACTTC,CASSSGTDSYEQYF
TRBJ2-1,TRBV24-1,-,-,TGTGCCACCAGTGGATGGGAACGGGATGAGCAGTTCTTC,CATSGWERDEQFF
TRBJ2-1,TRBV5-6,-,few,TGTGCCAGCAGCTTATCTCAGAATGAGCAGTTCTTC,CASSLSQNEQFF
TRBJ2-1,TRBV7-9,-,-,TGTGCCAGCAGCTTAGAGGGTAACTATCTCGGGCAGTTCTTC,CASSLEGNYLGQFF
TRBJ2-5,TRBV1,-,-,TGCACCAGCAGCCAGCCGCCTTGGACTCGTAGGAAGACCCAGTACTTC,CTSSQPPWTRRKTQYF
TRBJ2-1,TRBV20-1,TRBD2,few,TGCAGTGCTAGAGCTCTATGGCGGGAGGCCTTCGATGAGCAGTTCTTC,CSARALWREAFDEQFF
TRBJ2-1,TRBV2,-,many,TGTGCCAGCAGTGATAGTGCCTACAATGAGCAGTTCTTC,CASSDSAYNEQFF
TRBJ1-2,TRBV13,-,-,TGTGCCAGCAGCTCAACCGACGGCGGCTACACCTTC,CASSSTDGGYTF
TRBJ2-7,TRBV29-1,TRBD2,few,TGCAGCGTTGTTAGCGGGCTCTACGAGCAGTACTTC,CSVVSGLYEQYF
TRBJ2-7,TRBV12-3/TRBV12-4,-,-,TGTGCCAGCAGTTTTGGGGCCCGGGCCCACGAGCAGTACTTC,CASSFGARAHEQYF
TRBJ2-2,TRBV11-2,TRBD2,few,TGTGCCAGCAGCTTGATGGATCCGGGACTAGCGGGAGTAGGGACCGGGGAGCTGTTTTTT,CASSLMDPGLAGVGTGELFF
TRBJ2-7,TRBV7-9,TRBD2,few,TGTGCCAGCAGCTGGAGCGGGAGTCTCTACGAGCAGTACTTC,CASSWSGSLYEQYF
TRBJ2-1,TRBV12-3/TRBV12-4,-,many,TGTGCCAGCAGTTTAGGAGGAGTGGCCAACTTC,CASSLGGVANF